Below, 15 T cell receptor beta chains from the same sample are listed, as sequenced in a study of PD-1 blockade in classical Hodgkin lymphoma. Sequenced by immunoSEQ multiplex PCR; TCRdb stores in-frame clones only, minus some. The sample yields tens of thousands of clones, more than 80% seen once. Time point meaning: newly diagnosed, previously untreated cHL patient sample. Magnetic negative selection purified CD4+ T cells from thawed PBMCs. The sequenced material came from CD4+ T cells from blood. These receptors all come from a human donor with classical Hodgkin lymphoma.

The chain employs TRBV18 and TRBJ2-3; D is undetermined. Trimming shortened V by 0 bases and J by 2 bases, and 9 bases separated the two germline ends. The CDR3 spans 15 residues. Germline CDR1 and CDR2: KGHSH and LQKENI. The CDR3 loop reads CASSPPSRPTDTQYF. CDR3 DNA sequence: TGTGCCAGCTCACCACCGTCGCGGCCCACAGATACGCAGTATTTT.

The chain couples TRBV27 to TRBJ2-5; 9 bases agree with TRBD1. This CDR3 contains 13 residues. V lost 9 bases and J lost 4; bases outside the gene matches: 6. Germline V gives CDR1 MNHEY, CDR2 SMNVEV (reference sequence). The CDR3, as DNA: TGTGCCAGTTCCTGGGACAGGGCAGAGACCCAGTACTTC. Amino acid sequence: CASSWDRAETQYF.

The chain joins TRBV5-1 to TRBJ1-1, with no clear D. CDR3 length: 15 amino acids. Germline CDR1 and CDR2: SGHRS and YFSETQ. Trimming shortened V by 4 bases and J by 0 bases, and 13 bases separated the two germline ends. CDR3 amino acids: CASSPLDPMNTEAFF. The DNA of the CDR3 is TGCGCCAGCAGCCCCTTAGACCCAATGAACACTGAAGCTTTCTTT.

V is TRBV6-1 and J is TRBJ2-3, with D perhaps matching TRBD2 (6 bases). CDR3 length equals 13 residues. V was clipped by 7 bases and J by 1 base, with 9 bases between them. Germline-derived CDR1 and CDR2 are MNHNS and SASEGT. The CDR3 DNA follows: TGTGCCAGCACTCGGGAGCGCACAGATACGCAGTATTTT. Residues: CASTRERTDTQYF.

The CDR3 loop is CASSPSGTNYEQYF. The CDR3 DNA follows: TGTGCCAGCAGCCCCTCCGGGACAAACTACGAGCAGTACTTC. The V call is TRBV7-2, the J call TRBJ2-5; D may be TRBD1 (6 bases). The J call may be mistaken, given a closer DNA end match to TRBJ2-7. In germline, CDR1 is SGHTA, CDR2 FQGNSA. This CDR3 spans 14 amino acids.

The rearrangement joins TRBV4-3 to TRBJ2-1, with D perhaps TRBD1 or TRBD2 (5 bases each). The CDR3 is made up of 19 amino acids. V was shortened by 0 bases and J by 1 base, with 19 bases between the two germline ends. From germline, CDR1 is LGHNA and CDR2 YSLEER. CDR3 loop: CASSQDVKGWGRSYNEQFF. CDR3 in DNA: TGCGCCAGCAGCCAAGATGTTAAGGGTTGGGGACGATCCTACAATGAGCAGTTCTTC.

This clone was seen once. The chain employs TRBV5-1 and TRBJ2-1; D could derive from TRBD1 or TRBD2 (7 bases each). Deletions cut 2 bases from V and 7 bases from J, with 16 bases between. Germline values: CDR1 SGHRS, CDR2 YFSETQ. This CDR3 comprises 15 residues. The CDR3 here is CASSFGRGGLNEQFF. The DNA of the CDR3 is TGCGCCAGCAGCTTCGGCAGGGGGGGATTAAATGAGCAGTTCTTC.

This chain uses TRBV7-2 with TRBJ1-1, with D hard to call. The CDR3 length is 12 residues. Per the germline V gene, CDR1 is SGHTA and CDR2 is FQGNSA. V shed 3 bases and J shed 3 bases, with 5 bases lying between them. This CDR3 is CASSFSDTEAFF. The CDR3 coding sequence is TGTGCCAGCAGCTTCTCGGACACTGAAGCTTTCTTT.

This chain links TRBV18 with TRBJ1-2, with TRBD1 matching 8 bases. This CDR3 has 14 residues. Germline-derived CDR1 and CDR2 are KGHSH and LQKENI. Trimming removed 2 bases from V and 4 bases from J; junction bases left unmatched: 3. CDR3 sequence (DNA): TGTGCCAGCTCACCAGGGACAGGACTCTATGGCTACACCTTC. Its protein product is CASSPGTGLYGYTF.

CDR3 coding DNA: TGTGCCAGCAGTTCACAGCGGAGGGGCTACACCTTC. Residues: CASSSQRRGYTF. The chain uses TRBV28 and TRBJ1-2; D remains unclear. Trimming stripped 4 bases from V and 8 bases from J, with 11 bases between. Germline CDR1 reads MDHEN; CDR2 reads SYDVKM. The CDR3 covers 12 residues.

The V call is TRBV28, the J call TRBJ2-3; TRBD1 might be the D (7 bases). Deletions cut 5 bases from V and 9 bases from J, with 21 bases between. Germline values: CDR1 MDHEN, CDR2 SYDVKM. This CDR3 is 15 amino acids long. Written as DNA, the CDR3 is TGTGCCAGCAGTCCGAGACTAGGGGGCCCTCCCACGCAGTATTTT. It translates to CASSPRLGGPPTQYF.

This chain joins TRBV7-8 and TRBJ1-6; 11 positions match TRBD1. J was trimmed by 8 bases and V by 3 bases; bases with no gene match: 3. Germline values: CDR1 SGHVS, CDR2 FQNEAQ. The CDR3 length is 15 residues. The CDR3: CASSFGQGADSPLHF. Here the CDR3 DNA reads TGTGCCAGCAGCTTTGGACAGGGGGCGGATTCACCCCTCCACTTT.

The genes are TRBV9 and TRBJ2-7; TRBD2 matches 11 bases. CDR3 size: 15 residues. V lost 0 bases to trimming and J lost 6 bases; unmatched junction nucleotides: 5. Per the germline V gene, CDR1 is SGDLS and CDR2 is YYNGEE. For the CDR3, the DNA is TGTGCCAGCAGCGTAGATACTAGCGGGAGTGGCGAGCAGTACTTC. This translates into CASSVDTSGSGEQYF.

This clone was counted once. The chain combines TRBV19 with TRBJ2-5; 9 nucleotides agree with TRBD1. V trimming: 1 base; J trimming: 1 base; junction bases outside the gene matches: 7. The CDR3 sequence is 17 residues long. In germline, CDR1 is LNHDA, CDR2 SQIVND (reference sequence). Here the CDR3 DNA reads TGTGCCAGTAGTATAGGGACAGGGGCATATATCCAAGAGACCCAGTACTTC. The encoded protein is CASSIGTGAYIQETQYF.

The chain carries TRBV19 and TRBJ2-1; 10 nucleotides line up with TRBD2. Trimming took 7 bases from V and 5 from J; bases not matched to a gene: 5. The CDR3 runs 14 residues. The V gene's germline CDR1 is LNHDA and CDR2 SQIVND (reference sequence). CDR3 protein: CASIRTSGNNEQFF. The CDR3 DNA is TGTGCCAGTATCCGGACTAGCGGAAACAATGAGCAGTTCTTC.